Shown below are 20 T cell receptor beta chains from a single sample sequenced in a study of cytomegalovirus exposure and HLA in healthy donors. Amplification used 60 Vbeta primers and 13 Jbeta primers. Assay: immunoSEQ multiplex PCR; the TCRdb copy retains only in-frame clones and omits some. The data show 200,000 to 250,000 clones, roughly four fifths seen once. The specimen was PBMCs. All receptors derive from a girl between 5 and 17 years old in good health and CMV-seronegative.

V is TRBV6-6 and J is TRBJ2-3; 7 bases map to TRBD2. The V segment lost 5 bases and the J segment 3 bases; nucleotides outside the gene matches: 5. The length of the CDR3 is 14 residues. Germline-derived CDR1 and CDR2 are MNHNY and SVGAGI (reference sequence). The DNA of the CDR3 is TGTGCCAGCAGTCTGAGCGGGAAGACAGATACGCAGTATTTT. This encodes CASSLSGKTDTQYF.

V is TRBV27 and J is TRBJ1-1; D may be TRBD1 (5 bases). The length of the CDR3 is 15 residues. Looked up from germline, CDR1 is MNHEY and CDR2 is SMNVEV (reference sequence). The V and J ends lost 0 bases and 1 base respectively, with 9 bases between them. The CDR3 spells CASSLSGAANTEAFF. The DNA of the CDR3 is TGTGCCAGCAGTTTATCTGGGGCGGCGAACACTGAAGCTTTCTTT.

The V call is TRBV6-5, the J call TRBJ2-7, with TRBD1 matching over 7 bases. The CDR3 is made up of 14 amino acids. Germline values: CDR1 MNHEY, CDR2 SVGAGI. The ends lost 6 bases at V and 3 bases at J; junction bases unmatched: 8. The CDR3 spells CASSYRDRIYEQYF. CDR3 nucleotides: TGTGCCAGCAGCTACCGGGACAGAATCTACGAGCAGTACTTC.

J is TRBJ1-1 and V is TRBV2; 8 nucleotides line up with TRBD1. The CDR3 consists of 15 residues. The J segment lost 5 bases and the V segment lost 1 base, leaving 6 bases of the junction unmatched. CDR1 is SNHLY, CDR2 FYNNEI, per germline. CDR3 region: CASSEGTGWETEAFF. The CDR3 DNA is TGTGCCAGCAGTGAAGGGACAGGGTGGGAGACTGAAGCTTTCTTT.

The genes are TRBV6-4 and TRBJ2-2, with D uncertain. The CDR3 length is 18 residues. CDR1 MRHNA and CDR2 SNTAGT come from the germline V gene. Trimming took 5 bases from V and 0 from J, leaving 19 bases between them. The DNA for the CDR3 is TGTGCCAGCAGTCTAGACCCCCTGGGTCTATCGAACACCGGGGAGCTGTTTTTT. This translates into CASSLDPLGLSNTGELFF.

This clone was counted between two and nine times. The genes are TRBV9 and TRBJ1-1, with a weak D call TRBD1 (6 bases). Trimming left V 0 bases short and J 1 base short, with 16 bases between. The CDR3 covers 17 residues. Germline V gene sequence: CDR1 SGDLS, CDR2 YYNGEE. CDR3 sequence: CASSVDPVQGPNTEAFF. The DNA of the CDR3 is TGTGCCAGCAGCGTAGACCCAGTACAGGGACCGAACACTGAAGCTTTCTTT.

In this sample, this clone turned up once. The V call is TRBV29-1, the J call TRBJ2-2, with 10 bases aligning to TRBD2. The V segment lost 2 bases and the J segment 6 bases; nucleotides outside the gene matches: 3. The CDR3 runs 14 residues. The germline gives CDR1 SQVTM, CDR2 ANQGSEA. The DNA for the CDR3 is TGCAGCGTTGAACCCAGCGGGGGGGCCGGGGAGCTGTTTTTT. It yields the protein CSVEPSGGAGELFF.

CDR3 in amino acids: CASWGTETYEQYF. CDR3 nucleotide sequence: TGTGCCAGCTGGGGGACAGAGACCTACGAGCAGTACTTC. V is TRBV28 and J is TRBJ2-7; 7 bases agree with TRBD1. Germline V gives CDR1 MDHEN, CDR2 SYDVKM. After removal of 8 bases from V and 2 bases from J, the junction contained 6 bases not matched to a gene. The CDR3 has 13 residues. Full variable domain (remainder filled in from reference TRBV28 and TRBJ2-7): DVKVTQSSRYLVKRTGEKVFLECVQDMDHENMFWYRQDPGLGLRLIYFSYDVKMKEKGDIPEGYSVSREKKERFSLILESASTNQTSMYLCASWGTETYEQYFGPGTRLTVT.

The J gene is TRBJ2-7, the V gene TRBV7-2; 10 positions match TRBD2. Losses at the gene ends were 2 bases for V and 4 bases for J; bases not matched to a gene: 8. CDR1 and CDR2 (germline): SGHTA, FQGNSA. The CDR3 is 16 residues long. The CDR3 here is CASSLSPLAGEYEQYF. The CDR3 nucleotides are TGTGCCAGCAGCTTAAGTCCCCTAGCGGGGGAATACGAGCAGTACTTC.

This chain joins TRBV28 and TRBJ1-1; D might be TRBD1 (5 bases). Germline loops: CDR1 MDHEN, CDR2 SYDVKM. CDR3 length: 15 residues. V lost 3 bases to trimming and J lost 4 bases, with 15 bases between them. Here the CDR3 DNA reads TGTGCCAGCAGTTTGGGGGGGGTAAGTTTCACTGAAGCTTTCTTT. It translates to CASSLGGVSFTEAFF.

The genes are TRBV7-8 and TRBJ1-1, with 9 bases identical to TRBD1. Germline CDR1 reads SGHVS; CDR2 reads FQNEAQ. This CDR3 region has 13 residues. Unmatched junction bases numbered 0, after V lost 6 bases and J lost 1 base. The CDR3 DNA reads TGTGCCAGCAGGGGACAGGGGAACACTGAAGCTTTCTTT. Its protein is CASRGQGNTEAFF.

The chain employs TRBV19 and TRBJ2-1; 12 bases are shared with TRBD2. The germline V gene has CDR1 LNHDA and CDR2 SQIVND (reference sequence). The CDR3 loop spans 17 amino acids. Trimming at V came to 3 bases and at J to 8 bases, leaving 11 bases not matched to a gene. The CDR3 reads CASSIASGGAEGDEQFF. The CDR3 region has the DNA TGTGCCAGTAGTATTGCTAGCGGGGGGGCTGAGGGTGATGAGCAGTTCTTC.

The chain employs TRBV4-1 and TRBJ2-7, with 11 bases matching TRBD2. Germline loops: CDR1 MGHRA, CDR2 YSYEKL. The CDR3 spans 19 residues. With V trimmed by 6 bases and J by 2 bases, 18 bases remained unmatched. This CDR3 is CASRFTIGTSGAFPYEQYF. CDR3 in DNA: TGCGCCAGCAGGTTCACCATCGGGACTAGCGGAGCGTTCCCCTACGAGCAGTACTTC.

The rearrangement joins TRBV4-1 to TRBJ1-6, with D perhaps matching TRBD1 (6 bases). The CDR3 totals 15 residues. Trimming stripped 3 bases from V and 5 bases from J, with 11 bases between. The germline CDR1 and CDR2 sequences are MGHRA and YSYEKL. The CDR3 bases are TGCGCCAGCAGCCATGCGGACAGAAATAATTCACCCCTCCACTTT. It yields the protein CASSHADRNNSPLHF.

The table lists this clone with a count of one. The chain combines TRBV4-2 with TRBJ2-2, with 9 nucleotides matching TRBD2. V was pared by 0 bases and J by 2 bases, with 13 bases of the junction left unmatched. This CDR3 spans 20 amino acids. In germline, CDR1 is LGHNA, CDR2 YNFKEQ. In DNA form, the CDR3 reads TGTGCCAGCAGCCAAGATGCCGTTGGCGGGGGGGCCCTCAACACCGGGGAGCTGTTTTTT. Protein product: CASSQDAVGGGALNTGELFF.

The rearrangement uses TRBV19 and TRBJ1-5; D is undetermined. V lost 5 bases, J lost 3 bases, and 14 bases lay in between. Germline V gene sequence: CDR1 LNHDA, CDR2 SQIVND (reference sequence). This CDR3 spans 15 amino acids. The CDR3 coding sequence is TGTGCCAGTAGTCTGGAGCCAGTAAACAATCAGCCCCAGCATTTT. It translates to CASSLEPVNNQPQHF.

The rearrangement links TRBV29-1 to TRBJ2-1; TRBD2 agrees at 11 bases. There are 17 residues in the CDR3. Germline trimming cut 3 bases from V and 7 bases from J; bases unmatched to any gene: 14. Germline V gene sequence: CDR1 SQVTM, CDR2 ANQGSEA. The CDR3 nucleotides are TGCAGCGTTGAGGGGTATAATAGCGGGAGGGTCCGAAATGAGCAGTTCTTC. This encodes CSVEGYNSGRVRNEQFF.

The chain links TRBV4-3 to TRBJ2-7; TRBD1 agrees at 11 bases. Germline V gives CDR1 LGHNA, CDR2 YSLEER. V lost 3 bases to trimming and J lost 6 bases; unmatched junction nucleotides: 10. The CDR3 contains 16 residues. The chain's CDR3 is CASSHAVRTGGSEQYF. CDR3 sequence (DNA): TGCGCCAGCAGCCACGCCGTGAGGACAGGGGGCTCCGAGCAGTACTTC.

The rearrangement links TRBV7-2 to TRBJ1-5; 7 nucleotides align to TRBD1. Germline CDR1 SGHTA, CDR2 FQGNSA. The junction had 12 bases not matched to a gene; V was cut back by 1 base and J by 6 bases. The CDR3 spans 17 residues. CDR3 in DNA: TGTGCCAGCAGCTTAGTTCCGGGCAGGGGGGTGAGTCAGCCCCAGCATTTT. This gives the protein CASSLVPGRGVSQPQHF.

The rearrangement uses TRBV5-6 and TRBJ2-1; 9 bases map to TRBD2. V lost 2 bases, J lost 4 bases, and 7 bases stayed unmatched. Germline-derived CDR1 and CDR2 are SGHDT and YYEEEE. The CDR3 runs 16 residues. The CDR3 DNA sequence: TGTGCCAGCAGCTTCTCCCTAGCGGGATTTTACAATGAGCAGTTCTTC. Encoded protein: CASSFSLAGFYNEQFF.